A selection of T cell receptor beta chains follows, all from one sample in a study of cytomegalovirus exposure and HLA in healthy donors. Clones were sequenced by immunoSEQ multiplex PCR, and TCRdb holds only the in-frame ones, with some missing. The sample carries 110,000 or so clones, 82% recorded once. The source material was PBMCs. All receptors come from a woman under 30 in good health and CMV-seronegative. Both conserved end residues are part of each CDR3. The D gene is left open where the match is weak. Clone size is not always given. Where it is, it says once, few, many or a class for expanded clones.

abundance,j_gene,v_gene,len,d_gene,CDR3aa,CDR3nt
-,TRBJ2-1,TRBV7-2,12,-,CASSSRQSEQFF,TGTGCCAGCAGCTCCCGACAGAGTGAGCAGTTCTTC
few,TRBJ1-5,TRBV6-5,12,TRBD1,CASRQGSQPQHF,TGTGCCAGCAGACAGGGGAGTCAGCCCCAGCATTTT
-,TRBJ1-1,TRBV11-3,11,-,CASRSGTEAFF,TGTGCCAGCCGCTCGGGGACTGAAGCTTTCTTT
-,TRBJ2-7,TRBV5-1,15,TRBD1,CASSLADRGFDEQYF,TGCGCCAGCAGCTTGGCGGACAGGGGCTTCGACGAGCAGTACTTC
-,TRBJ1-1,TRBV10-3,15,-,CAISESEGADTEAFF,TGTGCCATCAGTGAGTCGGAAGGGGCGGACACTGAAGCTTTCTTT
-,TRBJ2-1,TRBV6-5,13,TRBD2,CASYGTSYNEQFF,TGTGCCAGTTACGGGACTAGCTACAATGAGCAGTTCTTC
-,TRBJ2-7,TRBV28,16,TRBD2,CASSLFTSGLSYEQYF,TGTGCCAGCAGTTTATTCACTAGCGGGCTCTCCTACGAGCAGTACTTC
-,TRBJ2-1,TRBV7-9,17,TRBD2,CASILRLGLADNNEQFF,TGTGCCAGCATACTAAGGCTGGGACTAGCGGACAACAATGAGCAGTTCTTC
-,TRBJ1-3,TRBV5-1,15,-,CASSLLTGSGNTIYF,TGCGCCAGCAGCCTCCTAACAGGGTCTGGAAACACCATATATTTT
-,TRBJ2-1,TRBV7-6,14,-,CASSPGPRAFQQFF,TGTGCCAGCAGCCCAGGGCCCCGTGCTTTCCAGCAGTTCTTC
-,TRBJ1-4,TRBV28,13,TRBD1,CASSLGQVEKLFF,TGTGCCAGCAGTTTGGGACAGGTCGAAAAACTGTTTTTT
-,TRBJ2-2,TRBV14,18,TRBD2,CASSQDYSGEANTGELFF,TGTGCCAGCAGCCAAGATTATAGCGGGGAGGCGAACACCGGGGAGCTGTTTTTT
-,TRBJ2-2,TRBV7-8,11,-,CASSPTGELFF,TGTGCCAGCAGCCCTACCGGGGAGCTGTTTTTT
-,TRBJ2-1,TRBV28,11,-,CASSFGTQQFF,TGTGCCAGCAGTTTCGGGACACAGCAGTTCTTC
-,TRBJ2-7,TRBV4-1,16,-,CASSPTTVQGSYEQYF,TGCGCCAGCAGCCCTACCACCGTACAGGGTTCCTACGAGCAGTACTTC
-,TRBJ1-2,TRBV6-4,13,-,CATKGAGTYGYTF,TGTGCCACCAAAGGGGCAGGAACTTATGGCTACACCTTC
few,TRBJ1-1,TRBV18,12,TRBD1,CASSAQTGGTFF,TGTGCCAGCTCAGCGCAGACAGGGGGAACTTTCTTT
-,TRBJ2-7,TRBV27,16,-,CASSLLQAEGAYEQYF,TGTGCCAGCAGTTTATTGCAGGCCGAGGGTGCATACGAGCAGTACTTC
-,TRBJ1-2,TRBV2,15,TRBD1,CASSEWGTGDYGYTF,TGTGCCAGCAGTGAATGGGGGACAGGAGACTATGGCTACACCTTC
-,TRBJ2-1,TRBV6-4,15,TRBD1,CASRNTGGPYNEQFF,TGTGCCAGCAGGAATACAGGGGGCCCGTACAATGAGCAGTTCTTC
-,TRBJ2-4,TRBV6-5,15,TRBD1,CASRRQGTAKNIQYF,TGTGCCAGCAGGAGACAGGGGACAGCCAAAAACATTCAGTACTTC
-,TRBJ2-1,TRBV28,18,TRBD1,CASSLSLMGRGFYNEQFF,TGTGCCAGCAGTTTATCATTAATGGGCAGGGGGTTTTACAATGAGCAGTTCTTC
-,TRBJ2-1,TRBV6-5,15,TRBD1,CASSLDRGSYNEQFF,TGTGCCAGCAGCCTGGACAGGGGCTCCTACAATGAGCAGTTCTTC
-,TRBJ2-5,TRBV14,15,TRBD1,CASSRDRGHQETQYF,TGTGCCAGCAGCCGGGACAGGGGACACCAAGAGACCCAGTACTTC
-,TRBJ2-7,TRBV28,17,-,CASSLSRAGQVRYEQYF,TGTGCCAGCAGTTTATCCAGAGCGGGACAGGTTCGTTACGAGCAGTACTTC
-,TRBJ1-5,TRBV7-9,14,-,CASSFTGSNQPQHF,TGTGCCAGCAGCTTTACAGGGAGCAATCAGCCCCAGCATTTT
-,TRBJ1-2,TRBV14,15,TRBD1,CASSQGGTGGLGYTF,TGTGCCAGCAGCCAAGGTGGGACAGGGGGCCTGGGCTACACCTTC
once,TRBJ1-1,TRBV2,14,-,CASSARGSNTEAFF,TGTGCCAGCAGCGCCCGGGGGTCGAACACTGAAGCTTTCTTT
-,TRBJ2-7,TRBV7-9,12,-,CSSSSVTYEQYF,TGTTCCAGCAGTTCCGTAACCTACGAGCAGTACTTC
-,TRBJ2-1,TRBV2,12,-,CASSTGYNEQFF,TGTGCCAGCTCGACAGGCTACAATGAGCAGTTCTTC
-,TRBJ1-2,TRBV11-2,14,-,CASSLPGANYGYTF,TGTGCCAGCAGCTTACCAGGGGCTAACTATGGCTACACCTTC
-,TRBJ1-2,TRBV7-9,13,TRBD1,CASSSPTGAGYTF,TGTGCCAGCAGCTCCCCGACAGGGGCCGGCTACACCTTC
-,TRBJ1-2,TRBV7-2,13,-,CASSVTGDYGYTF,TGTGCCAGCAGCGTCACAGGAGACTATGGCTACACCTTC
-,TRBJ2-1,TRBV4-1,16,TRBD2,CASSLIRLAVYNEQFF,TGCGCCAGCAGCCTTATAAGACTAGCGGTCTACAATGAGCAGTTCTTC
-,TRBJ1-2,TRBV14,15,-,CASSPHYVGDYGYTF,TGTGCCAGCAGCCCCCATTATGTGGGCGACTATGGCTACACCTTC
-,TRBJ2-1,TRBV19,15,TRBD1,CASSDRQGGYNEQFF,TGTGCCAGTAGTGATCGACAGGGCGGCTACAATGAGCAGTTCTTC
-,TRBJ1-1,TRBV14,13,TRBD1,CASSQDVTGSAFF,TGTGCCAGCAGCCAAGACGTGACAGGGAGTGCTTTCTTT
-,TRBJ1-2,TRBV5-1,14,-,CASSGGPQGYGYTF,TGCGCCAGCTCCGGCGGTCCCCAGGGCTATGGCTACACCTTC
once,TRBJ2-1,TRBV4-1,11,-,CASGGAGEQFF,TGCGCCAGCGGCGGGGCAGGTGAGCAGTTCTTC
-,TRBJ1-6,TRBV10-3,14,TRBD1,CAINQGARNSPLHF,TGTGCCATCAACCAGGGGGCCCGAAATTCACCCCTCCACTTT
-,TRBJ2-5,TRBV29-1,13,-,CSVERVAKETQYF,TGCAGCGTTGAGAGGGTCGCCAAAGAGACCCAGTACTTC
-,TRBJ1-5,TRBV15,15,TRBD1,CATSREGQGNQPQHF,TGTGCCACCAGCAGAGAGGGACAGGGAAATCAGCCCCAGCATTTT
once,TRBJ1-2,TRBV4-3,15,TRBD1,CASSQARQGIYGYTF,TGCGCCAGCAGCCAAGCCCGACAGGGGATCTATGGCTACACCTTC
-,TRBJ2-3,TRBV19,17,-,CASSRQDKGFSADTQYF,TGTGCCAGTAGTCGACAGGACAAGGGGTTTTCTGCAGATACGCAGTATTTT
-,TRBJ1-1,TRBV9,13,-,CASSPMSNTEAFF,TGTGCCAGCAGCCCAATGTCGAACACTGAAGCTTTCTTT
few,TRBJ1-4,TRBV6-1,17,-,CASSEDGGISPNEKLFF,TGTGCCAGCAGTGAAGATGGAGGGATTTCACCTAATGAAAAACTGTTTTTT
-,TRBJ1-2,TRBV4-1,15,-,CASSQGGFQNYGYTF,TGCGCCAGCAGCCAAGGAGGTTTCCAGAACTATGGCTACACCTTC
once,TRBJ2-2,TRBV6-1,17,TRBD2,CASSEALGSGGTGELFF,TGTGCCAGCAGTGAAGCGCTTGGTAGCGGGGGAACCGGGGAGCTGTTTTTT
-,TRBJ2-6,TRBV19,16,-,CASSFIDISGANVLTF,TGTGCCAGTAGTTTCATCGACATTTCTGGGGCCAACGTCCTGACTTTC
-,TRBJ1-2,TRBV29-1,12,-,CSVDYRTWGYTF,TGCAGCGTTGACTATCGGACTTGGGGCTACACCTTC
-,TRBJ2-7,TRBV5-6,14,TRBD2,CASSTTSPHYEQYF,TGTGCCAGCAGCACGACTAGCCCTCACTACGAGCAGTACTTC
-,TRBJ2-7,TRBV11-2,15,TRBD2,CASSLGLAGAYEQYF,TGTGCCAGCAGCTTAGGACTAGCGGGAGCCTACGAGCAGTACTTC
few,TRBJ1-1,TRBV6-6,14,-,CASSYKGMNTEAFF,TGTGCCAGCAGTTATAAGGGGATGAACACTGAAGCTTTCTTT
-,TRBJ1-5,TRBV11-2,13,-,CASSLWGEQPQHF,TGTGCCAGCAGTTTGTGGGGAGAACAACCCCAGCATTTT
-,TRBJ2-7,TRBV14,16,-,CASSQDHLPIPYEQYF,TGTGCCAGCAGCCAAGATCATCTTCCTATCCCCTACGAGCAGTACTTC
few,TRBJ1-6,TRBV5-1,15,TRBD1,CASSDGQGDGSPLHF,TGCGCCAGCAGCGACGGACAGGGAGACGGATCACCCCTCCACTTT
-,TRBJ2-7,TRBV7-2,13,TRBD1,CASLAGTGGEQYF,TGTGCCAGCCTCGCCGGGACAGGAGGCGAGCAGTACTTC